These 32 T cell receptor beta chains originate from one sample sequenced in a study of response to subunit inactivated influenza vaccine. TCRdb recomputed calls from the RT-PCR reads with MiXCR, one row per CDR3 protein. The sample holds hundreds of thousands of distinct CDR3 sequences, approximately 7.1% seen once. The sequencing here drew on PBMCs from blood, taken 23 to 25 months after vaccination. Every receptor here comes from a man aged 50 to 69 who received an inactivated influenza vaccine.

This clonotype was seen a handful of times. The genes are TRBV7-9 and TRBJ2-7; TRBD1 agrees at 8 bases. The CDR3 spans 12 residues. Trimming took 5 bases from V and 6 from J; bases not matched to a gene: 3. Germline V CDR1 and CDR2: SEHNR, FQNEAQ (reference sequence). Here the CDR3 reads CASSTDRGEQYF. The CDR3 nucleotides read TGTGCCAGCAGCACCGACAGGGGCGAGCAGTACTTC.

This clonotype showed up many times. The rearrangement joins TRBV5-4 to TRBJ2-5; 7 bases are a match to TRBD1. V gave up 5 bases and J gave up 3 bases; unmatched junction bases: 4. This CDR3 contains 13 residues. CDR1 is SGHNT, CDR2 YYREEE, per germline (reference sequence). CDR3 DNA sequence: TGTGCCAGCAGGAGGGACAGAGAAGAGACCCAGTACTTC. Encoded protein: CASRRDREETQYF.

This clonotype was seen a handful of times. The rearrangement joins TRBV7-6 to TRBJ2-5; 7 bases agree with TRBD2. The CDR3 runs 16 residues. V lost 5 bases to trimming and J lost 2 bases; unmatched junction nucleotides: 11. The germline gives CDR1 SGHVS, CDR2 FNYEAQ. CDR3 nucleotides: TGTGCCAGCAGCCGAGATGGACTAGGTCAACAAGAGACCCAGTACTTC. This encodes CASSRDGLGQQETQYF.

This clonotype was counted a few times. The chain recombines TRBV2 with TRBJ2-3; D perhaps matches TRBD2 (6 bases). Germline V gene lookup returns CDR1 SNHLY and CDR2 FYNNEI. The V end was cut by 6 bases, the J end by 4 bases, with 17 bases between. The CDR3 is 15 residues long. The CDR3 reads CASRPLVAASDTQYF. CDR3 nucleotide sequence: TGTGCCAGCAGGCCCTTAGTAGCGGCTTCAGATACGCAGTATTTT.

This clonotype was recorded at least ten times. The genes are TRBV9 and TRBJ2-5; D may be TRBD2 (6 bases). Per germline, CDR1 SGDLS and CDR2 YYNGEE. This CDR3 comprises 16 residues. V shed 5 bases and J shed 5 bases, with 22 bases lying between them. CDR3 protein: CASREGLGREEETQYF. For the CDR3, the DNA is TGTGCCAGCAGGGAAGGACTGGGCAGGGAGGAGGAGACCCAGTACTTC.

This clonotype has more than one count but fewer than ten. The chain recombines TRBV4-2 with TRBJ2-3; 8 bases match TRBD2. The CDR3 runs 15 residues. V shed 3 bases, J shed 3 bases, and the junction held 5 bases outside the gene matches. Germline values: CDR1 LGHNA, CDR2 YNFKEQ. This CDR3 is CASSQSGSLTDTQYF. CDR3 nucleotide sequence: TGTGCCAGCAGCCAGAGCGGGAGCCTAACAGATACGCAGTATTTT.

The chain links TRBV6-2 or TRBV6-3 to TRBJ2-7, with unresolved D. CDR1 MNHEY and CDR2 SVGEGT come from the germline V gene. V was shortened by 6 bases and J by 3 bases, with 15 bases between the two germline ends. There are 14 residues in the CDR3. This chain's CDR3 is CASRVRGEIYEQYF. CDR3 coding DNA: TGTGCCAGCAGGGTCAGAGGTGAGATCTACGAGCAGTACTTC.

This clonotype came up many times. The chain employs TRBV4-3 and TRBJ2-1; D possibly matches TRBD1 or TRBD2 (5 bases each). Trimming took 0 bases from V and 14 from J, leaving 11 bases between them. Looked up from germline, CDR1 is LGHNA and CDR2 is YSLEER. The CDR3 is 12 residues long. The CDR3, as DNA: TGCGCCAGCAGCCAAGATGGGACGGCGGAGTTCTTC. The encoded protein is CASSQDGTAEFF.

CDR3 amino acids: CSAPIQAKGTTEAFF. The CDR3 nucleotides are TGCAGTGCTCCAATCCAGGCCAAAGGGACCACTGAAGCTTTCTTT. The chain has TRBV20-1 and TRBJ1-1, with D possibly TRBD1 on 5 matching bases. Germline V gives CDR1 DFQATT, CDR2 SNEGSKA (reference sequence). V was shortened by 5 bases and J by 4 bases, with 20 bases between the two germline ends. The CDR3 runs 15 residues.

The gene calls are TRBV4-1 and TRBJ1-1; a possible D gene is TRBD1 (5 bases). In germline, CDR1 is MGHRA, CDR2 YSYEKL. This CDR3 spans 17 amino acids. The V gene lost 3 bases and the J gene lost 4 bases, with 21 bases spanning the gap. CDR3: CASSHGGPSGDITEAFF. The CDR3 DNA follows: TGCGCCAGCAGCCATGGAGGGCCCTCGGGGGATATCACTGAAGCTTTCTTT.

The table lists this clonotype with a few counts. The chain combines TRBV4-1 with TRBJ2-1; 11 bases match TRBD1. The CDR3 spans 19 residues. With 2 bases clipped from V and 4 bases from J, the junction kept 13 bases outside the gene matches. CDR1 is MGHRA and CDR2 is YSYEKL in the germline V gene. The CDR3 nucleotides are TGCGCCAGCAGCCAACGGACAGGGGGCCGCCTAGCGGGTTACAATGAGCAGTTCTTC. Residues: CASSQRTGGRLAGYNEQFF.

The chain joins TRBV28 to TRBJ2-7, with D hard to call. The CDR3 is 13 residues long. V shed 4 bases and J shed 2 bases, with 9 bases lying between them. Germline V gene lookup returns CDR1 MDHEN and CDR2 SYDVKM. The CDR3: CASSSPGAYEQYF. CDR3 bases: TGTGCCAGCAGTTCCCCAGGAGCCTACGAGCAGTACTTC.

V and J are TRBV6-2 or TRBV6-3 and TRBJ1-3; D is unresolved. V lost 2 bases and J 4 bases, leaving 12 bases between the germline ends. This CDR3 has 15 amino acids. Germline V gene lookup returns CDR1 MNHEY and CDR2 SVGEGT. The CDR3 here is CASSYQGRIGNTIYF. CDR3 sequence (DNA): TGTGCCAGCAGTTACCAAGGACGGATCGGAAACACCATATATTTT.

V gene TRBV3-1 combines with J gene TRBJ2-7; 7 bases line up with TRBD2. The CDR3 consists of 15 residues. J lost 2 bases, V lost 2 bases, and 6 bases had no gene match. Germline lookup yields CDR1 LGHDT and CDR2 YNNKEL (reference sequence). This chain's CDR3 is CASSQNWRGTYEQYF. The CDR3 DNA is TGTGCCAGCAGCCAAAATTGGCGGGGGACCTACGAGCAGTACTTC.

In this sample, this clonotype turned up a few times. The CDR3: CASSQRQENTEAFF. DNA for the CDR3: TGTGCCAGCAGCCAAAGACAGGAGAACACTGAAGCTTTCTTT. This rearrangement joins TRBV3-1 to TRBJ1-1; possible D gene TRBD1, 6 bases. CDR3 length: 14 residues. Looked up from germline, CDR1 is LGHDT and CDR2 is YNNKEL (reference sequence). Between the trimmed V and J ends, which lost 2 bases and 1 base, there was a span of 8 bases. The whole variable domain, remainder taken from reference TRBV3-1 and TRBJ1-1, is DTAVSQTPKYLVTQMGNDKSIKCEQNLGHDTMYWYKQDSKKFLKIMFSYNNKELIINETVPNRFSPKSPDKAHLNLHINSLELGDSAVYFCASSQRQENTEAFFGQGTRLTVV.

The gene calls are TRBV20-1 and TRBJ2-4, with a weak D call TRBD2 (6 bases). Trimming took off 5 bases at V and 1 base at J, with 18 bases between the two ends. The germline gives CDR1 DFQATT, CDR2 SNEGSKA (reference sequence). The CDR3 is 16 residues long. The CDR3 nucleotides are TGCAGTGCTTGCGTCCTGGGGGGAGGTGCCAAAAACATTCAGTACTTC. This encodes CSACVLGGGAKNIQYF.

This clonotype was seen repeatedly, ten times or more. The chain combines TRBV20-1 with TRBJ2-3, with 8 bases fitting TRBD2. Germline V gene data show CDR1 as DFQATT and CDR2 as SNEGSKA (reference sequence). This CDR3 has 15 amino acids. V trimming: 1 base; J trimming: 2 bases; junction bases outside the gene matches: 5. As DNA, the CDR3 is TGCAGTGCTAGAGCTACGGGGGGGGTCACAGATACGCAGTATTTT. It is translated as CSARATGGVTDTQYF.

A few counts support this clonotype. The chain carries TRBV7-2 and TRBJ1-2, with a weak D call TRBD1 (6 bases). The length of the CDR3 is 16 residues. Trimming removed 2 bases from V and 5 bases from J, with 18 bases in between. Germline CDR1 reads SGHTA; CDR2 reads FQGNSA. The CDR3 loop is CASSLRGEQGRYGYTF. In DNA, the CDR3 is TGTGCCAGCAGCTTAAGGGGCGAACAGGGTCGGTATGGCTACACCTTC.

This clonotype showed up many times. J is TRBJ2-7 and V is TRBV20-1; 10 bases fit TRBD2. The V segment lost 0 bases and the J segment 4 bases; nucleotides outside the gene matches: 6. The length of the CDR3 is 15 residues. CDR1 and CDR2 from the germline V gene are DFQATT and SNEGSKA (reference sequence). CDR3 region: CSARDLASGGYEQYF. In nucleotides, the CDR3 is TGCAGTGCTAGAGATCTGGCTAGCGGGGGATACGAGCAGTACTTC.

This clonotype was counted only a few times. V gene TRBV7-2 combines with J gene TRBJ1-3; D unclear. V was clipped by 1 base and J by 0 bases, with 13 bases between them. Germline V gives CDR1 SGHTA, CDR2 FQGNSA. The CDR3 contains 17 residues. This chain's CDR3 is CASSLVEVPSSGNTIYF. The DNA of the CDR3 is TGTGCCAGCAGCTTAGTGGAGGTTCCAAGCTCTGGAAACACCATATATTTT.

This clonotype was detected a few times. This sequence joins TRBV12-3 or TRBV12-4 and TRBJ1-1; D not certain. The CDR3 runs to 13 residues. V lost 2 bases, J lost 3 bases, and 7 bases lay in between. CDR3 amino acids: CASSLFSDTEAFF. For the CDR3, the DNA is TGTGCCAGCAGTTTATTCTCGGACACTGAAGCTTTCTTT.

As concerns this clonotype: This may be a read error, as it is one base from a much larger clone. The chain uses TRBV20-1 and TRBJ2-3; TRBD1 matches at 10 bases. This CDR3 is 13 amino acids long. Germline lookup yields CDR1 DFQATT and CDR2 SNEGSKA (reference sequence). For the CDR3, the DNA is TGCAGCGTCGACAGGGGGCGGGTAGATACGCAGTATTTT. Translating gives CSVDRGRVDTQYF.

This clonotype was seen ten or more times. The rearrangement joins TRBV20-1 to TRBJ2-7; unclear D gene. Germline CDR1 DFQATT, CDR2 SNEGSKA (reference sequence). V lost 6 bases, J lost 4 bases, and 10 bases lay in between. The CDR3 has 11 amino acids. DNA of the CDR3: TGCAGTGCGTCCGACAATTACGAGCAGTACTTC. Its protein is CSASDNYEQYF.

There are many counts of this clonotype. The chain carries TRBV7-8 and TRBJ2-1, with D uncertain. Germline V lookup: CDR1 SGHVS, CDR2 FQNEAQ. This CDR3 spans 11 amino acids. V was pared by 1 base and J by 10 bases, with 5 bases between. This CDR3 is CASSLGQEQFF. Written as DNA, the CDR3 is TGTGCCAGCAGCTTAGGCCAAGAGCAGTTCTTC.

The V call is TRBV5-6, the J call TRBJ2-1, with 12 bases aligning to TRBD2. The germline V gene has CDR1 SGHDT and CDR2 YYEEEE. J gave up 0 bases and V 3 bases, and 7 bases lay outside the gene matches. This CDR3 comprises 18 residues. DNA of the CDR3: TGTGCCAGCAGCTCAGGACTAGCGGGGACCTACTCCTACAATGAGCAGTTCTTC. It codes for CASSSGLAGTYSYNEQFF.

This chain connects TRBV7-2 to TRBJ2-5; 9 bases are shared with TRBD1. The CDR3 runs 15 residues. Unmatched junction bases numbered 9, after V lost 5 bases and J lost 5 bases. Germline values: CDR1 SGHTA, CDR2 FQGNSA. CDR3 bases: TGTGCCAGCAGCACCTCCGGGACAGGGCGGGAGACCCAGTACTTC. It yields the protein CASSTSGTGRETQYF.

The V and J genes are TRBV12-3 or TRBV12-4 and TRBJ2-7; D ambiguous. V was clipped by 3 bases and J by 9 bases, with 12 bases between them. CDR3 size: 12 residues. CDR3 DNA sequence: TGTGCCAGCAGTTTGAGGCTGGTTGGGCAGTACTTC. This encodes CASSLRLVGQYF.

This clonotype was counted only a few times. The chain joins TRBV15 to TRBJ2-2, with a possible D match to TRBD2 (6 bases). Germline values: CDR1 LNHNV, CDR2 YYDKDF (reference sequence). The V gene lost 6 bases and the J gene lost 7 bases, with 24 bases spanning the gap. The CDR3 is made up of 17 amino acids. The DNA for the CDR3 is TGTGCCACCAGGCGGGGTTCGGGAGCTCGTGTAGGCGGGGAGCTGTTTTTT. Translating it yields CATRRGSGARVGGELFF.

In DNA form, the CDR3 reads TGCAGTGCTAGTCGGGGGTTTGAAAACATTCAGTACTTC. Translated: CSASRGFENIQYF. The rearrangement links TRBV20-1 to TRBJ2-4, with a tentative D call TRBD2 (6 bases). Trimming took 3 bases from V and 5 from J, leaving 11 bases between them. The CDR3 covers 13 residues. The germline gives CDR1 DFQATT, CDR2 SNEGSKA (reference sequence).

The table lists this clonotype with many counts. The genes are TRBV11-2 and TRBJ1-2, with D uncertain. The germline V gene has CDR1 SGHAT and CDR2 FQNNGV. The CDR3 runs 12 residues. V lost 5 bases and J 5 bases, leaving 9 bases between the germline ends. DNA for the CDR3: TGTGCCAGCAGCCCAGACGGGTATGGCTACACCTTC. It is translated as CASSPDGYGYTF. Looking up the rest from reference TRBV11-2 and TRBJ1-2 gives the full variable domain: EAGVAQSPRYKIIEKRQSVAFWCNPISGHATLYWYQQILGQGPKLLIQFQNNGVVDDSQLPKDRFSAERLKGVDSTLKIQPAKLEDSAVYLCASSPDGYGYTFGSGTRLTVV.

Many counts were recorded for this clonotype. J is TRBJ2-7 and V is TRBV25-1; TRBD1 is a possible D gene (6 bases). V was clipped by 8 bases and J by 9 bases, with 14 bases between them. CDR3 length: 11 amino acids. Germline-derived CDR1 and CDR2 are MGHDK and SYGVNS. The CDR3 is CASRTAKLQYF. For the CDR3, the DNA is TGTGCCAGCCGGACAGCCAAGTTGCAGTACTTC.

The genes are TRBV10-3 and TRBJ1-2; 8 positions agree with TRBD1. V lost 5 bases to trimming and J lost 6 bases; unmatched junction nucleotides: 17. CDR1 is ENHRY and CDR2 is SYGVKD in the germline V gene. CDR3 length: 17 amino acids. CDR3 coding DNA: TGTGCCATCAGTCCCCCGATGATTAACACAGGGGGAGATGGCTACACCTTC. Translating gives CAISPPMINTGGDGYTF.